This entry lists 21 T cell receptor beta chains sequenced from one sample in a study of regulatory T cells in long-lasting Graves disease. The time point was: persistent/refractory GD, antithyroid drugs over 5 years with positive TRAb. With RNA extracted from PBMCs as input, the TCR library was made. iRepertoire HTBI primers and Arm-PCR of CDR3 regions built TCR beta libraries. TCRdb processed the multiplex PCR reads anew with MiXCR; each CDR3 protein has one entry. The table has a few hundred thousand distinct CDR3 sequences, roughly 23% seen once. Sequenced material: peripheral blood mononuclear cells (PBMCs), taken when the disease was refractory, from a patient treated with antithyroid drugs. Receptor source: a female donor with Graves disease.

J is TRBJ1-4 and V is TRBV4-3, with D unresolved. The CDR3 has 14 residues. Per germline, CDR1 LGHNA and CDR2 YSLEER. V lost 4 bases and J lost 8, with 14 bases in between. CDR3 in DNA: TGCGCCAGCAGCCCCCAAGAGGGAACCGAAAAACTGTTTTTT. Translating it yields CASSPQEGTEKLFF.

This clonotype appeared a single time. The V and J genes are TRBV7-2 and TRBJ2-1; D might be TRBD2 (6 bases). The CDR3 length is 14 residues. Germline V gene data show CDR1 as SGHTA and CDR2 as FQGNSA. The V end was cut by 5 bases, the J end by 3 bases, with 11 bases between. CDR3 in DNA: TGTGCCAGCAGCCCCGGGAGAATCTACAATGAGCAGTTCTTC. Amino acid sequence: CASSPGRIYNEQFF. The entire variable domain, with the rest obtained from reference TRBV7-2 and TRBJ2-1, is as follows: GAGVSQSPSNKVTEKGKDVELRCDPISGHTALYWYRQSLGQGLEFLIYFQGNSAPDKSGLPSDRFSAERTGGSVSTLTIQRTQQEDSAVYLCASSPGRIYNEQFFGPGTRLTVL.

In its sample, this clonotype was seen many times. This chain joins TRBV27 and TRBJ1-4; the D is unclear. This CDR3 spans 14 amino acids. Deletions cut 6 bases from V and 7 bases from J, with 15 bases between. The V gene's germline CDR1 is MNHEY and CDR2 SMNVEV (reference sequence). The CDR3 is CASSRRREGEKLFF. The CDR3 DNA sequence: TGTGCCAGCAGCCGTCGGAGGGAAGGTGAAAAACTGTTTTTT.

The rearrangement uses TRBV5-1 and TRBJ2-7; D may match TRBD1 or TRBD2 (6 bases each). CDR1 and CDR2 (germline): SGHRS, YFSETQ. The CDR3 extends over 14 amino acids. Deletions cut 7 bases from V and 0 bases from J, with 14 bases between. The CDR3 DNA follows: TGCGCCAGCGGCCTTGGAGGGGGCTCCTACGAGCAGTACTTC. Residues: CASGLGGGSYEQYF.

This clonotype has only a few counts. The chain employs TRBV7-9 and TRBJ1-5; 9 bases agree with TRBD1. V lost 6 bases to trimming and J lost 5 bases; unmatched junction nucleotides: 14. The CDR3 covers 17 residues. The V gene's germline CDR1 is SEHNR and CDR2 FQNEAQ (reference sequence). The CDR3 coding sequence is TGTGCCAGCAGTTATAGGGCGGACAGGGGACTTCATCAGCCCCAGCATTTT. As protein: CASSYRADRGLHQPQHF.

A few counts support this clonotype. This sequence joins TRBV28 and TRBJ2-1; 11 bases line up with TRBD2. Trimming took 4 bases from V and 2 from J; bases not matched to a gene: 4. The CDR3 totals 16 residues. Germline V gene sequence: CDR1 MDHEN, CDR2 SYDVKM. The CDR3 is CASSSYSGRAYNEQFF. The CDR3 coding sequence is TGTGCCAGCAGTTCGTATAGCGGGAGGGCCTACAATGAGCAGTTCTTC.

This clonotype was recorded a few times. CDR3 bases: TGTGCCTGGAGTGTACTAGTGCAGGGAAAACTGTTTTTT. Residues: CAWSVLVQGKLFF. The V and J genes are TRBV30 and TRBJ1-4; possibly TRBD1 for D (5 bases). The CDR3 runs to 13 residues. The ends were cut back, 0 bases at V and 10 bases at J, with 12 bases in the middle. Germline V gene lookup returns CDR1 GTSNPN and CDR2 SVGIG (reference sequence).

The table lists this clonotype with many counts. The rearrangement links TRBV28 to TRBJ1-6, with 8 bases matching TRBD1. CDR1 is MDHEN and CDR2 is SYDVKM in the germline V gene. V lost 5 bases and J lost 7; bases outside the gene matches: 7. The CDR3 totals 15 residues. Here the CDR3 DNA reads TGTGCCAGCAGTACCCCGGACAGGGCCAATTCACCCCTCCACTTT. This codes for CASSTPDRANSPLHF.

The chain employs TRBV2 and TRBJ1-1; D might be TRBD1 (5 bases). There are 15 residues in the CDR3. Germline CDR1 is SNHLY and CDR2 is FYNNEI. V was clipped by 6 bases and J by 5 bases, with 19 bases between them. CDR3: CASRGYRGVGTEAFF. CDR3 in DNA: TGTGCCAGCAGAGGGTACAGAGGGGTAGGGACTGAAGCTTTCTTT.

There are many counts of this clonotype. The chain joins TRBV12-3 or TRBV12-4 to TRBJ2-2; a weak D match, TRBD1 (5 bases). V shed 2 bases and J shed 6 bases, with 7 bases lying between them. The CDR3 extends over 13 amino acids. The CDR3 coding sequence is TGTGCCAGCAGTTTACAGGGCCCCGGGGAGCTGTTTTTT. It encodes CASSLQGPGELFF.

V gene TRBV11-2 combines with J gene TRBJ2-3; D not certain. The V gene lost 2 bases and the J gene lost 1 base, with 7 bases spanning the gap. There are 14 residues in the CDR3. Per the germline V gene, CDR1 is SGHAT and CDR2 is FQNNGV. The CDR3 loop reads CASSLWVRTDTQYF. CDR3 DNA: TGTGCCAGCAGCTTATGGGTCCGCACAGATACGCAGTATTTT.

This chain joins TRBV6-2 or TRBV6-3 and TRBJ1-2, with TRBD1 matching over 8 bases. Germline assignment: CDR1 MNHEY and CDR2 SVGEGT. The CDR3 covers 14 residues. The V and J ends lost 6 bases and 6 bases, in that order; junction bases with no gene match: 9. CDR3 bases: TGTGCCAGCAGACGCCTGACAGGGGTGGATGGCTACACCTTC. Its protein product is CASRRLTGVDGYTF.

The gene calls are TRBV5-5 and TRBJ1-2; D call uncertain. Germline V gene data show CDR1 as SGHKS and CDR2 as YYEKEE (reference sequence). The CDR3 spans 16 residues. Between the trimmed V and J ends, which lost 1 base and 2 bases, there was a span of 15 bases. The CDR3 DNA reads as TGTGCCAGCAGCTTGAACCTAGGCTCAAAAAACTATGGCTACACCTTC. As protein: CASSLNLGSKNYGYTF.

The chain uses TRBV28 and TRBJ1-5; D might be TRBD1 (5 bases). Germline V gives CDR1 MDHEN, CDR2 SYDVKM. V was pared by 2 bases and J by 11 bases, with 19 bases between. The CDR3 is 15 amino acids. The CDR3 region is CASSLPQGGLGAQHF. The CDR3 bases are TGTGCCAGCAGTTTACCCCAGGGTGGCCTAGGGGCCCAGCATTTT.

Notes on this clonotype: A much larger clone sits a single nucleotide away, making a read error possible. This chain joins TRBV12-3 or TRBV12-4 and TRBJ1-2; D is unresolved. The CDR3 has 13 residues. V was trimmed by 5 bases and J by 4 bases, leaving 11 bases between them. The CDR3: CASSLRNPYGYTF. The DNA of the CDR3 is TGTGCCAGCAGTCTCCGTAACCCCTATGGCTACACCTTC.

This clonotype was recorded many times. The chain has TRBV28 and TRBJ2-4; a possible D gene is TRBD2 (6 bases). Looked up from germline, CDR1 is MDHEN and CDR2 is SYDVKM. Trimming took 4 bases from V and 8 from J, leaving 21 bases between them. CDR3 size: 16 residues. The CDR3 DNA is TGTGCCAGCAGTTCCTCGGAGGGTATTAGCGAAGACATTCAGTACTTC. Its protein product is CASSSSEGISEDIQYF.

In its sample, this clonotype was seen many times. This CDR3 is CASSLGRGNEKLFF. CDR3 sequence (DNA): TGTGCCAGCAGCTTAGGCAGGGGGAATGAAAAACTGTTTTTT. The chain is built from TRBV7-2 and TRBJ1-4; TRBD1 matches 7 bases. The CDR3 loop spans 14 amino acids. V was clipped by 1 base and J by 5 bases; unmatched bases: 1. Per the germline V gene, CDR1 is SGHTA and CDR2 is FQGNSA.

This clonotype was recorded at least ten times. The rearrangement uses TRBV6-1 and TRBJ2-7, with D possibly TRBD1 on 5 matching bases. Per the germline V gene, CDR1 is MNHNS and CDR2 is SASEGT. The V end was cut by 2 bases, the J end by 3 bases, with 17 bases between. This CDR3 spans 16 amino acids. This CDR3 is CASSEQYRDSGYEQYF. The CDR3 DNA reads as TGTGCCAGCAGTGAACAGTACAGAGACAGTGGCTACGAGCAGTACTTC.

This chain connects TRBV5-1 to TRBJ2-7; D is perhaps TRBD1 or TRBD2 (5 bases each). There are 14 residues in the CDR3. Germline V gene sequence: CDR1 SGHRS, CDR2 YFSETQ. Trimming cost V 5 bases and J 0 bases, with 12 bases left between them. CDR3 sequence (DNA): TGCGCCAGCAGGCCCCGGGACGTCTCCTACGAGCAGTACTTC. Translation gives CASRPRDVSYEQYF.

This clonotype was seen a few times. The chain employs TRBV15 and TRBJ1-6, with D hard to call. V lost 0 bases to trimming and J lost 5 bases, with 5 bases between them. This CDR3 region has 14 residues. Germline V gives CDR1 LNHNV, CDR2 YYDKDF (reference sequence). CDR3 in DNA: TGTGCCACCAGCAGAGAGGGTGATAATTCACCCCTCCACTTT. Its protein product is CATSREGDNSPLHF.

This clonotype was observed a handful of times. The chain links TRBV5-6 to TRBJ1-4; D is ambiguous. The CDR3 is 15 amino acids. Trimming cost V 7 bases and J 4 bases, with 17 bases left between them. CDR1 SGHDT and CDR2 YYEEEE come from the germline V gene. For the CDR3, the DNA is TGTGCCAGCGGCCAAGGTGGGCTGAGTAATGAAAAACTGTTTTTT. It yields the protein CASGQGGLSNEKLFF.